The 18 T cell receptor beta chains in this list originate from one sample, sequenced in a study of identical twins. MiXCR, applied by TCRdb to the 5' RACE reads, yields one record per CDR3 protein. The sample holds approximately 410,000 distinct CDR3 sequences, around a sixth seen once. The sample taken for sequencing was naive T cells sorted from blood. Receptor source: a man aged 45-60 years in good health.

The chain couples TRBV27 to TRBJ2-1, with 13 nucleotides matching TRBD2. Trimming removed 5 bases from V and 7 bases from J; junction bases left unmatched: 5. Germline V gene sequence: CDR1 MNHEY, CDR2 SMNVEV (reference sequence). The CDR3 runs to 15 residues. The CDR3 DNA is TGTGCCAGCAGTCCCCCGGGACTAGCGGGAAATGAGCAGTTCTTC. As protein: CASSPPGLAGNEQFF.

This clonotype occurred many times. This chain connects TRBV12-3 or TRBV12-4 to TRBJ2-1; weak D call: TRBD2 (5 bases). Trimming took 5 bases from V and 5 from J, leaving 19 bases between them. There are 16 residues in the CDR3. The CDR3 region is CASSQDLARPNNEQFF. The CDR3 DNA follows: TGTGCCAGCAGTCAGGATCTAGCCCGGCCAAACAATGAGCAGTTCTTC.

This clonotype appeared many times. The chain is built from TRBV28 and TRBJ2-1; D is ambiguous. The CDR3 totals 14 residues. Deletions cut 1 base from V and 4 bases from J, with 8 bases between. Germline CDR1 MDHEN, CDR2 SYDVKM. The CDR3 DNA is TGTGCCAGCAGTTTATACGGCGGTTACAATGAGCAGTTCTTC. It yields the protein CASSLYGGYNEQFF.

The chain couples TRBV28 to TRBJ2-3; D gene ambiguous. The CDR3 is 12 residues long. V lost 3 bases to trimming and J lost 8 bases, with 9 bases between them. Germline V lookup: CDR1 MDHEN, CDR2 SYDVKM. In DNA, the CDR3 is TGTGCCAGCAGTTTGCGCGGTGGTACGCAGTATTTT. It translates to CASSLRGGTQYF.

The table lists this clonotype with a few counts. The chain has TRBV20-1 and TRBJ2-2; 16 nucleotides align to TRBD2. In germline, CDR1 is DFQATT, CDR2 SNEGSKA (reference sequence). This CDR3 spans 17 amino acids. V dropped 0 bases and J dropped 5; count of bases not matched to a gene: 3. In DNA form, the CDR3 reads TGCAGTGCTAGAGACCAGGGACTAGCGGGAGGGACCGGGGAGCTGTTTTTT. It is translated as CSARDQGLAGGTGELFF.

This clonotype turned up a few times. J is TRBJ1-3 and V is TRBV5-1, with a possible D match to TRBD1 (6 bases). This CDR3 is 12 amino acids long. Between the trimmed V and J ends, which lost 6 bases and 3 bases, there was a span of 7 bases. CDR1 is SGHRS, CDR2 YFSETQ, per germline. Here the CDR3 DNA reads TGCGCCAGCAAGGACAGTGGAAACACCATATATTTT. It specifies CASKDSGNTIYF. The entire variable domain, with the rest obtained from reference TRBV5-1 and TRBJ1-3, is as follows: KAGVTQTPRYLIKTRGQQVTLSCSPISGHRSVSWYQQTPGQGLQFLFEYFSETQRNKGNFPGRFSGRQFSNSRSEMNVSTLELGDSALYLCASKDSGNTIYFGEGSWLTVV.

The CDR3 is CASSLFAGREQYF. CDR3 nucleotide sequence: TGTGCCAGCAGCTTATTCGCAGGTCGGGAGCAGTACTTC. The genes are TRBV11-1 and TRBJ2-7; D uncertain. The CDR3 contains 13 residues. CDR1 and CDR2 (germline): SGHAT, FQDESV (reference sequence). Deletions cut 2 bases from V and 7 bases from J, with 12 bases between.

This chain connects TRBV12-3 or TRBV12-4 to TRBJ2-3; D unclear. V was trimmed by 5 bases and J by 5 bases, leaving 11 bases between them. The CDR3 has 13 residues. CDR3 loop: CASSPTKGDTQYF. The CDR3 coding sequence is TGTGCCAGCAGTCCGACCAAAGGAGATACGCAGTATTTT.

The rearrangement joins TRBV6-2 or TRBV6-3 to TRBJ2-1; possibly TRBD1 or TRBD2 for D (5 bases each). The CDR3 is 13 residues long. Trimming removed 6 bases from V and 6 bases from J, with 12 bases in between. Germline CDR1 is MNHEY and CDR2 is SVGEGT. The chain's CDR3 is CASRSPGPNEQFF. The CDR3 coding sequence is TGTGCCAGCAGATCTCCGGGACCCAATGAGCAGTTCTTC.

This clonotype was counted a few times. The rearrangement links TRBV7-9 to TRBJ2-7, with TRBD1 matching over 7 bases. The ends lost 2 bases at V and 5 bases at J; junction bases unmatched: 9. The CDR3 totals 15 residues. CDR1 is SEHNR, CDR2 FQNEAQ, per germline (reference sequence). The CDR3 DNA sequence: TGTGCCAGCAGCTTACCCGGGGTGACAGGGAACGAGCAGTACTTC. It specifies CASSLPGVTGNEQYF.

This clonotype was observed many times. The rearrangement links TRBV29-1 to TRBJ1-2; 9 bases line up with TRBD1. The CDR3 spans 15 residues. Per germline, CDR1 SQVTM and CDR2 ANQGSEA. Unmatched junction bases numbered 9, after V lost 1 base and J lost 6 bases. CDR3 nucleotide sequence: TGCAGCGTTGAAGGTCTGGGGACAGGGTTAAATGGCTACACCTTC. This sequence encodes CSVEGLGTGLNGYTF. Combining the CDR3 with reference TRBV29-1 and TRBJ1-2 gives the whole variable domain SAVISQKPSRDICQRGTSLTIQCQVDSQVTMMFWYRQQPGQSLTLIATANQGSEATYESGFVIDKFPISRPNLTFSTLTVSNMSPEDSSIYLCSVEGLGTGLNGYTFGSGTRLTVV.

V gene TRBV28 combines with J gene TRBJ1-1, with 8 bases aligning to TRBD1. Germline CDR1 reads MDHEN; CDR2 reads SYDVKM. J gave up 6 bases and V 6 bases, and 6 bases lay outside the gene matches. The CDR3 covers 13 residues. CDR3 nucleotides: TGTGCCAGCAGCCGGACAGGGAAGGCTGAAGCTTTCTTT. Its protein product is CASSRTGKAEAFF.

V and J are TRBV6-1 and TRBJ2-3; TRBD1 agrees at 9 bases. CDR1 and CDR2 (germline): MNHNS, SASEGT. The CDR3 spans 13 residues. The V segment lost 6 bases and the J segment 8 bases; nucleotides outside the gene matches: 6. CDR3 region: CASSRADRGTQYF. In DNA form, the CDR3 reads TGTGCCAGCAGCCGAGCGGACAGGGGTACGCAGTATTTT.

The V gene is TRBV10-2, the J gene TRBJ1-4; D perhaps matches TRBD1 (5 bases). V was clipped by 0 bases and J by 6 bases, with 11 bases between them. Per germline, CDR1 WSHSY and CDR2 SAAADI. The CDR3 extends over 15 amino acids. The CDR3 bases are TGCGCCAGCAGTGAGTCTCGAGGGGCGCATGAAAAACTGTTTTTT. Translating it yields CASSESRGAHEKLFF.

This chain uses TRBV28 with TRBJ1-5, with D hard to call. The germline V gene has CDR1 MDHEN and CDR2 SYDVKM. V was clipped by 7 bases and J by 3 bases, with 7 bases between them. This CDR3 is built from 12 residues. The CDR3 reads CASTRPNQPQHF. In DNA, the CDR3 is TGTGCCAGCACCAGACCCAATCAGCCCCAGCATTTT.

This clonotype showed up just a few times. The chain carries TRBV27 and TRBJ2-7, with 7 bases aligning to TRBD2. Germline V gene sequence: CDR1 MNHEY, CDR2 SMNVEV (reference sequence). V gave up 2 bases and J gave up 2 bases; unmatched junction bases: 6. The CDR3 totals 15 residues. This CDR3 is CASSLAPSGTYEQYF. The DNA of the CDR3 is TGTGCCAGCAGTTTAGCCCCTAGCGGAACCTACGAGCAGTACTTC.

This clonotype occurred a few times. The chain carries TRBV6-5 and TRBJ2-7; 9 bases line up with TRBD1. The V and J ends lost 4 bases and 1 base, in that order; junction bases with no gene match: 5. This CDR3 region has 15 residues. Germline CDR1 and CDR2: MNHEY and SVGAGI. CDR3 region: CASSSGTGKSYEQYF. CDR3 bases: TGTGCCAGCAGTTCTGGGACAGGGAAGTCCTACGAGCAGTACTTC.

The J gene is TRBJ2-5, the V gene TRBV11-2, with a tentative D call TRBD2 (5 bases). Germline-derived CDR1 and CDR2 are SGHAT and FQNNGV. The CDR3 runs 13 residues. The V end lost 5 bases, the J end lost 4 bases, and 11 bases lay between the germline ends. CDR3 nucleotides: TGTGCCAGCAGCCGGGGTTGGGTAGAGACCCAGTACTTC. It translates to CASSRGWVETQYF.